This record looks at one TCR beta chain sequence and its context. The antigen is unknown. CDR3 length equals 15 residues. V was clipped by 0 bases and J by 1 base, with 10 bases between them. The germline V gene encodes CDR1 LGHNA and CDR2 YNFKEQ. The sample comes from a study of shared clonotypes between healthy human individuals. On the study more broadly: CD8 memory received one plate per donor, CD8 naive two, CD4 memory three and CD4 naive three.

The repertoire was sequenced with immunoSEQ multiplex PCR; TCRdb's copy has only in-frame clones and lacks some. The sample records 850,000 to 1,200,000 clones, about 77% being singletons. General study points: An effect of sequencing depth on clonotype sharing among donors was expected.

The receptor's source is a man between 18 and 29 years old in good health. Sequencing was done on a sample of memory CD4+ T cells sorted from blood. Subset defined: CD45RA-negative fraction. V and J are TRBV4-2 and TRBJ2-7; perhaps TRBD2 as D (5 bases). Here the CDR3 reads CASSQDWTVSYEQYF. CDR3 DNA: TGTGCCAGCAGCCAAGATTGGACTGTGTCCTACGAGCAGTACTTC.